This TCR beta chain stems from a study of blood T cell repertoires in COVID-19. On the study more broadly: Both acute and convalescent COVID-19 samples were obtained from the United States, Italy and Spain. The cDNA or gDNA used as material had been derived from T cells, B-cell-depleted T cells, or PBMCs.

Under the authors' procedure: Amplifying reference gene primers gave estimates of nucleated cell counts. Sequenced by immunoSEQ multiplex PCR; TCRdb stores in-frame clones only, minus some. V and J calls and clone size come straight from that table; D and trimming were deduced from the DNA. The sample comprises 250,000 to 300,000 clones, 75% to 90% of which are singletons, and around 2.2% rests with the top ten. The CDR3 spans 13 residues. V shed 1 base and J 10 bases; nucleotides not matched to a gene: 5. This chain joins TRBV12-3 or TRBV12-4 and TRBJ1-2; 8 nucleotides line up with TRBD1. Sequenced sample: peripheral blood. The sequence was obtained from a woman aged 45-59 years who had recovered from COVID-19. The CDR3 region is CASSLGTGNVYTF. The CDR3 DNA follows: TGTGCCAGCAGTTTAGGGACAGGGAATGTCTACACCTTC.